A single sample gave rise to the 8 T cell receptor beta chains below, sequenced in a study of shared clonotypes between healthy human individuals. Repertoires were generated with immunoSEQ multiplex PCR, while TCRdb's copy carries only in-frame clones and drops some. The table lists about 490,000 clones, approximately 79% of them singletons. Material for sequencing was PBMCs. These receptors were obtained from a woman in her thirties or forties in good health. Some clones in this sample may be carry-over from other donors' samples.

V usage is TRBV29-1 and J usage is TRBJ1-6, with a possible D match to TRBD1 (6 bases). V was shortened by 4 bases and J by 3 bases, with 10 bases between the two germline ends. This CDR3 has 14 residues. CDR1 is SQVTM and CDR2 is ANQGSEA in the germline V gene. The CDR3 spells CSVARGFYNSPLHF. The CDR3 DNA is TGCAGCGTTGCTAGGGGGTTCTATAATTCACCCCTCCACTTT.

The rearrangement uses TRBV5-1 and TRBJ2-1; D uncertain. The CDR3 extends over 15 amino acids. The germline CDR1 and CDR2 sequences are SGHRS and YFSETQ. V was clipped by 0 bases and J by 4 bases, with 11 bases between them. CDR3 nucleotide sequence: TGCGCCAGCAGCTTGGCCCAGGTCGGATACAATGAGCAGTTCTTC. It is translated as CASSLAQVGYNEQFF.

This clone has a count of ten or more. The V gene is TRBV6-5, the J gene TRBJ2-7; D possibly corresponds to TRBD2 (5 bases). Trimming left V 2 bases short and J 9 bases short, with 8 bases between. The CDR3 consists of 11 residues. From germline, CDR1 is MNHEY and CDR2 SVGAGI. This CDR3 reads CASSYQRMQYF. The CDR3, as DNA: TGTGCCAGCAGTTACCAGCGGATGCAGTACTTC.

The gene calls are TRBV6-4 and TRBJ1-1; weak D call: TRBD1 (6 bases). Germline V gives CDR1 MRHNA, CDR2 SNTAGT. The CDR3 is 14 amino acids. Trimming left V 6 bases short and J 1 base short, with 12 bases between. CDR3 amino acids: CASRNRAGNTEAFF. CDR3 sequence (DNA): TGTGCCAGCAGGAACAGGGCGGGGAACACTGAAGCTTTCTTT.

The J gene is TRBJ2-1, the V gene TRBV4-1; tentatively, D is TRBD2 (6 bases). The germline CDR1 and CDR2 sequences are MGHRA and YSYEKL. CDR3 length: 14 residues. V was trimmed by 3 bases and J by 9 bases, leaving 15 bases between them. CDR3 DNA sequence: TGCGCCAGCAGCCAGTCAGGGAGACTAGGTGAGCAGTTCTTC. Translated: CASSQSGRLGEQFF.

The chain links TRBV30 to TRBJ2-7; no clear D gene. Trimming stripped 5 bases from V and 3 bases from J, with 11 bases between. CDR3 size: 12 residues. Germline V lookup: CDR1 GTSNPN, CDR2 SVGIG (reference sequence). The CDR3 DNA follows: TGTGCCTGGGGCCCGGGTTACTACGAGCAGTACTTC. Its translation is CAWGPGYYEQYF. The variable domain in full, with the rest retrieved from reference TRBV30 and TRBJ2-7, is SQTIHQWPATLVQPVGSPLSLECTVEGTSNPNLYWYRQAAGRGLQLLFYSVGIGQISSEVPQNLSASRPQDRQFILSSKKLLLSDSGFYLCAWGPGYYEQYFGPGTRLTVT.

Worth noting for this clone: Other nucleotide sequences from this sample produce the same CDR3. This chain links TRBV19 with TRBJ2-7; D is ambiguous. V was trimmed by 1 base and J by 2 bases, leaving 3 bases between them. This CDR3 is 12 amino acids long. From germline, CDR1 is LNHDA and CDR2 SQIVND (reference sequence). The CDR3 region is CASSIVPYEQYF. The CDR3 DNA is TGTGCCAGTAGTATAGTGCCCTACGAGCAGTACTTC.

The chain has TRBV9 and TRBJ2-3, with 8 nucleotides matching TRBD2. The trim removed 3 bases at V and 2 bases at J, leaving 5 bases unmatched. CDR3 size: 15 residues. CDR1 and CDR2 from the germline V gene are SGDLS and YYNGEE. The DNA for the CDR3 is TGTGCCAGCAGCGAGAGAGCGGGAGTCACAGATACGCAGTATTTT. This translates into CASSERAGVTDTQYF.